This TCR beta chain was profiled in a study of T-cell memory formation after mild COVID-19. The overall study: Largely donor-specific sequence clusters came from a couple of donors. Notes on the study in general: In pre-infection memory, a portion of responding clones appeared, which suggested that cross-reactive memory joined. What remained unconfirmed was the SARS-CoV-2 specificity of second-wave clones peaking on day 37.

5'RACE with constant-segment primers yielded barcoded, UMI-tagged TCR alpha and TCR beta cDNA libraries. TCRdb itself ran the 5' RACE reads through MiXCR, one entry per CDR3 protein. The table has 400,000 to 550,000 distinct CDR3 sequences, about 23% seen once. This clonotype came up a few times. The antigen remains unidentified. V lost 5 bases and J lost 7; bases outside the gene matches: 20. CDR1 and CDR2 from the germline V gene are GTSNPN and SVGIG (reference sequence). This CDR3 spans 17 amino acids. The TCR was taken from an adult woman who had mild COVID-19 (a few samples of this study predate the infection). Cell type and time point are not known. The material sequenced was PBMCs or a T cell subset sorted from them (not recorded which). The chain recombines TRBV30 with TRBJ2-1, with 7 positions matching TRBD2. The CDR3 sequence: CAWQGIPSGFYGNEQFF. The DNA for the CDR3 is TGTGCCTGGCAGGGAATACCTAGCGGTTTCTACGGGAATGAGCAGTTCTTC.